The 22 T cell receptor beta chains given below trace back to one sample, sequenced in a study of blood T cells in healthy people across ages (dated by TCRdb to between 2014 and 2017). The method behind the library was 5' RACE. Sequencing instrument: Illumina HiSeq 2500. A second about 7 to 12 cycle PCR used a sample-barcoded 5' primer and a J-beta primer mix. Using fastp at Q25 and MiXCR, TCRdb reprocessed the public reads and kept productive beta chains. CDR3 protein sequences are deduplicated, and each keeps its most common genes and DNA. Present in this sample are hundreds of thousands of distinct CDR3 sequences, approximately 30% of which were seen just once. The top ten hold 15% to 18% of the sample. The source material was blood. All receptors derive from an elderly woman in good health.

This clonotype showed up just a few times. Since a much larger clone is just one base distant, this may be a read error. The chain carries TRBV5-1 and TRBJ2-6, with D maybe TRBD1 (6 bases). The V end was cut by 0 bases, the J end by 3 bases, with 10 bases between. Germline V lookup: CDR1 SGHRS, CDR2 YFSETQ. There are 16 residues in the CDR3. This CDR3 reads CASSLEWGRGANVLTF. In DNA form, the CDR3 reads TGCGCCAGCAGCTTGGAGTGGGGGCGTGGGGCCAACGTCCTGACTTTC.

The chain joins TRBV6-5 to TRBJ2-7, with D tentatively TRBD1 (6 bases). The CDR3 consists of 18 residues. CDR1 is MNHEY, CDR2 SVGAGI, per germline. V lost 0 bases and J lost 3, with 21 bases in between. The CDR3 DNA reads TGTGCCAGCAGTTACTCGCTCCCACAGGGTAGTAACTTCTACGAGCAGTACTTC. Its protein is CASSYSLPQGSNFYEQYF.

Concerning this clonotype: This may be a read error: a much more frequent sequence differs by one nucleotide. The rearrangement uses TRBV5-1 and TRBJ2-1; no clear D gene. Gene TRBJ2-7 matches the end of the DNA better, so the J call may be wrong. This CDR3 is built from 16 residues. Germline V gene lookup returns CDR1 SGHRS and CDR2 YFSETQ. The CDR3 coding sequence is TGCGCCAGCAGCTTGGAGTCAGGACCAACCTACAATGAGCAGTACTTC. It specifies CASSLESGPTYNEQYF.

The V gene is TRBV3-1, the J gene TRBJ2-3, with 8 bases identical to TRBD2. From germline, CDR1 is LGHDT and CDR2 YNNKEL (reference sequence). V was clipped by 3 bases and J by 3 bases; unmatched bases: 8. The CDR3 is made up of 16 amino acids. In DNA form, the CDR3 reads TGTGCCAGCAGCCAGGGACTAGTGGGGGGTACAGATACGCAGTATTTT. It codes for CASSQGLVGGTDTQYF.

This clonotype was seen ten or more times. The V gene is TRBV20-1, the J gene TRBJ2-5; 8 positions agree with TRBD2. The V gene end was trimmed by 6 bases and the J gene end by 5 bases; junction bases not matched to a gene: 5. The CDR3 loop spans 12 amino acids. CDR1 is DFQATT, CDR2 SNEGSKA, per germline (reference sequence). The CDR3 bases are TGCAGTGCCGTCGGGGGGGGGGAGACCCAGTACTTC. Amino acids: CSAVGGGETQYF.

With regard to this clonotype: One end of the junction fails to match germline, which may point to a read error. The chain is built from TRBV20-1 and TRBJ2-5; 11 nucleotides match TRBD2. CDR3 length: 15 residues. CDR1 and CDR2 (germline): DFQATT, SNEGSKA (reference sequence). The CDR3 reads CSAGDHASGGQTQYF. CDR3 DNA: TGCAGTGCTGGAGATCATGCTAGCGGGGGGCAGACCCAGTACTTC.

This clonotype was detected ten times or more. The chain carries TRBV5-6 and TRBJ2-7, with a tentative D call TRBD1 (6 bases). Trimming took off 2 bases at V and 5 bases at J, with 11 bases between the two ends. Germline assignment: CDR1 SGHDT and CDR2 YYEEEE. This CDR3 region has 13 residues. The CDR3 nucleotides are TGTGCCAGCAGCTTTGGACAGACACACGAGCAGTACTTC. Translating gives CASSFGQTHEQYF.

This clonotype appeared a few times. This chain joins TRBV7-2 and TRBJ2-5; no definite D call. CDR1 is SGHTA, CDR2 FQGNSA, per germline. The V end was cut by 5 bases, the J end by 5 bases, with 27 bases between. There are 18 residues in the CDR3. The CDR3 DNA reads TGTGCCAGCAGCGCATCATTTAGGGTTCGGGTCTCGGAGGAGACCCAGTACTTC. It specifies CASSASFRVRVSEETQYF.

Turning to this clonotype: A much larger clone differs from this one at a single base, so this may be a read error. This sequence joins TRBV7-2 and TRBJ2-6, with D perhaps matching TRBD1 (6 bases). This CDR3 has 18 amino acids. Per the germline V gene, CDR1 is SGHTA and CDR2 is FQGNSA. The CDR3 here is CASSLEGRGSSGANVRTF. Here the CDR3 DNA reads TGTGCCAGCAGCTTAGAAGGCAGGGGTAGCTCTGGGGCCAACGTCCGGACTTTC.

This clonotype was seen many times. This chain uses TRBV6-2 or TRBV6-3 with TRBJ2-7; 7 nucleotides line up with TRBD1. J gave up 3 bases and V 0 bases, and 5 bases lay outside the gene matches. The CDR3 runs 15 residues. The germline V gene encodes CDR1 MNHEY and CDR2 SVGEGT. CDR3 in amino acids: CASSYSPRQGYEQYF. The CDR3 nucleotides read TGTGCCAGCAGTTACTCCCCGCGACAGGGCTACGAGCAGTACTTC.

The chain recombines TRBV5-5 with TRBJ2-5; 8 nucleotides line up with TRBD1. The CDR3 runs 15 residues. V lost 0 bases, J lost 11 bases, and 12 bases stayed unmatched. Germline V gives CDR1 SGHKS, CDR2 YYEKEE (reference sequence). The CDR3 spells CASSLAGQDYNEQYF. The CDR3 DNA sequence: TGTGCCAGCAGCTTGGCGGGACAGGACTACAATGAGCAGTACTTC.

This clonotype was counted a few times. A much bigger clone sits one base away, suggesting this may be a read error. The J gene is TRBJ2-7, the V gene TRBV3-1; D is perhaps TRBD1 or TRBD2 (5 bases each). V lost 4 bases to trimming and J lost 7 bases, with 20 bases between them. The CDR3 runs to 15 residues. Germline assignment: CDR1 LGHDT and CDR2 YNNKEL (reference sequence). The CDR3 bases are TGTGCCAGCAGCCCGCCCCAGGGAGCCTTACTGGAGCAGTACTTC. Protein product: CASSPPQGALLEQYF.

This clonotype has ten or more counts. Possible read error: a much larger clone is one base away. V gene TRBV3-1 combines with J gene TRBJ2-1; D could derive from TRBD1 or TRBD2 (6 bases each). The J call may be faulty, since TRBJ2-7 better matches the DNA end. The CDR3 is made up of 16 amino acids. Per germline, CDR1 LGHDT and CDR2 YNNKEL (reference sequence). Here the CDR3 reads CASSQDGGLPYNEQYF. The CDR3 DNA reads TGTGCCAGCAGCCAAGATGGGGGGCTTCCCTACAATGAGCAGTACTTC.

At least ten counts were recorded for this clonotype. The V gene is TRBV12-3 or TRBV12-4, the J gene TRBJ2-1; TRBD1 might be the D (6 bases). CDR3 length: 13 amino acids. Trimming removed 5 bases at V and 7 bases at J, with 12 bases between. The CDR3 is CASSPPGDNEQFF. CDR3 in DNA: TGTGCCAGCAGTCCCCCAGGGGATAATGAGCAGTTCTTC.

This clonotype occurred many times. V usage is TRBV30 and J usage is TRBJ1-2; 7 positions match TRBD1. This CDR3 has 13 residues. Germline assignment: CDR1 GTSNPN and CDR2 SVGIG (reference sequence). The V and J ends lost 0 bases and 8 bases, in that order; junction bases with no gene match: 6. Written as DNA, the CDR3 is TGTGCCTGGAGTGTAGGAACAGGGGACGGCTACACCTTC. Translating gives CAWSVGTGDGYTF.

The rearrangement joins TRBV6-5 to TRBJ2-2, with TRBD2 matching over 8 bases. V was pared by 0 bases and J by 7 bases, with 4 bases of the junction left unmatched. This CDR3 comprises 15 residues. Germline assignment: CDR1 MNHEY and CDR2 SVGAGI. The CDR3 loop is CASSYSSGRGGELFF. In nucleotides, the CDR3 is TGTGCCAGCAGTTACTCAAGCGGGAGAGGCGGGGAGCTGTTTTTT.

In its sample, this clonotype was seen a few times. The rearrangement joins TRBV7-8 to TRBJ1-5, with D uncertain. The CDR3 sequence is 15 residues long. Between the trimmed V and J ends, which lost 8 bases and 6 bases, there was a span of 20 bases. Germline CDR1 SGHVS, CDR2 FQNEAQ. DNA for the CDR3: TGTGCCAGCTCCCACTCGAGGGATTGGGGTCAGCCCCAGCATTTT. Its translation is CASSHSRDWGQPQHF.

The gene calls are TRBV4-2 and TRBJ2-4, with TRBD1 matching over 10 bases. V was pared by 4 bases and J by 13 bases, with 22 bases of the junction left unmatched. The CDR3 has 18 amino acids. Germline V gene data show CDR1 as LGHNA and CDR2 as YNFKEQ. The CDR3 nucleotides read TGTGCCAGCAGCCGAGATGGTAGGGGACAGGGGAGAGACAATGAGCAGTACTTC. Its translation: CASSRDGRGQGRDNEQYF.

V gene TRBV18 combines with J gene TRBJ2-1, with 11 bases lining up with TRBD1. Germline V lookup: CDR1 KGHSH, CDR2 LQKENI. The CDR3 spans 14 residues. The V segment lost 6 bases and the J segment 7 bases; nucleotides outside the gene matches: 5. The CDR3 here is CASSGTGGENEQFF. CDR3 bases: TGTGCCAGCTCTGGGACAGGGGGTGAGAATGAGCAGTTCTTC. Using reference TRBV18 and TRBJ2-1 for the parts outside the CDR3, the full variable domain is NAGVMQNPRHLVRRRGQEARLRCSPMKGHSHVYWYRQLPEEGLKFMVYLQKENIIDESGMPKERFSAEFPKEGPSILRIQQVVRGDSAAYFCASSGTGGENEQFFGPGTRLTVL.

The sample holds many counts of this clonotype. The rearrangement links TRBV29-1 to TRBJ1-4; D gene uncertain. V dropped 4 bases and J dropped 8 bases, with 17 bases sitting between them. CDR1 and CDR2 (germline): SQVTM, ANQGSEA. The CDR3 is made up of 14 amino acids. In DNA, the CDR3 is TGCAGCGTTGGGGTAGGATCCGGGAACGAAAAACTGTTTTTT. Protein sequence: CSVGVGSGNEKLFF. The entire variable domain, with the rest obtained from reference TRBV29-1 and TRBJ1-4, is as follows: SAVISQKPSRDICQRGTSLTIQCQVDSQVTMMFWYRQQPGQSLTLIATANQGSEATYESGFVIDKFPISRPNLTFSTLTVSNMSPEDSSIYLCSVGVGSGNEKLFFGSGTQLSVL.

This clonotype has a handful of counts. It may be a read error: a sequence one base away is much more abundant. The chain has TRBV29-1 and TRBJ2-3; the match to TRBD2 covers 8 bases. This CDR3 is 12 amino acids long. Germline values: CDR1 SQVTM, CDR2 ANQGSEA. Here the CDR3 reads CSVRTSTDTRYF. CDR3 sequence (DNA): TGCAGCGTTCGGACTAGCACAGATACGCGGTATTTT.

This chain joins TRBV12-5 and TRBJ1-1; D might be TRBD1 (6 bases). The CDR3 totals 13 residues. The V gene's germline CDR1 is LGHNT and CDR2 FRNRAP. V gave up 7 bases and J gave up 2 bases, with 11 bases separating them. CDR3 in DNA: TGTGCTAGTGCCGAGGGGGGAAACACTGAAGCTTTCTTT. This gives the protein CASAEGGNTEAFF.